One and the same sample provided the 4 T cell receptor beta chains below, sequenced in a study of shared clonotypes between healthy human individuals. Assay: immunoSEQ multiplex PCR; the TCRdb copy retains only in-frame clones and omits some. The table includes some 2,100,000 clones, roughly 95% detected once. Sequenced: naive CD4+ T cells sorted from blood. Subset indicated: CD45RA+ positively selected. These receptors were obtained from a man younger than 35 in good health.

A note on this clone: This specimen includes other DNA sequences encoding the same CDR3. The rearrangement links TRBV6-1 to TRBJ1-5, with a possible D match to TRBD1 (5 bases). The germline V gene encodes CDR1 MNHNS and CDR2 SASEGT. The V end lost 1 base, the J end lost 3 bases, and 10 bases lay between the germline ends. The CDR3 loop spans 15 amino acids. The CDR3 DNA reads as TGTGCCAGCAGTGAAGTGGGGACTTCCAATCAGCCCCAGCATTTT. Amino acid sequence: CASSEVGTSNQPQHF.

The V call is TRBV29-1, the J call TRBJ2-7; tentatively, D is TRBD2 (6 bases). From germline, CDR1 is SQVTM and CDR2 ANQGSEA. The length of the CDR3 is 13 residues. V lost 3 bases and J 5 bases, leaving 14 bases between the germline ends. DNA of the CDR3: TGCAGCGTTGAGTCGGGGGTCCGCCACGAGCAGTACTTC. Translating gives CSVESGVRHEQYF.

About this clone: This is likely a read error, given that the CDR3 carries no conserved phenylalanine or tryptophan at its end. CDR3: CASSPTPQGTYTV. The CDR3 region has the DNA TGTGCCAGCTCACCCACCCCACAGGGGACCTACACCGTC. The chain carries TRBV18 and TRBJ1-2; TRBD1 aligns across 7 bases. V shed 3 bases and J 10 bases; nucleotides not matched to a gene: 8. Germline values: CDR1 KGHSH, CDR2 LQKENI. This CDR3 contains 13 residues.

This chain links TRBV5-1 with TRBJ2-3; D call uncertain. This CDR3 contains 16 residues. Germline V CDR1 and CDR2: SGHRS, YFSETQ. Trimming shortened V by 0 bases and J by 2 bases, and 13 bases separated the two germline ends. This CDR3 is CASSLDGGRHTDTQYF. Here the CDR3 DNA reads TGCGCCAGCAGCTTGGACGGCGGACGTCACACAGATACGCAGTATTTT.